This TCR beta chain appears in the sequencing data of a study of CD8+ T cells in alopecia areata. Study-level background: Affected scalp percentage gauged treated patients' severity. Study outcomes and limitations: Normal-skin resident alphabeta T cells also appear among scalp sample sequences. Tofacitinib produced a significant decrease in scalp clonality and in expanded CD8+ clones among the top 100.

This clone was seen a handful of times. Its antigen is currently unknown. RNA was isolated and reverse transcribed to cDNA, the sequencing template. Generated by immunoSEQ multiplex PCR, the TCRdb table keeps only in-frame clones and is missing some. The table has about 200,000 clones, around two fifths seen once. The CDR3 loop spans 13 amino acids. V dropped 1 base and J dropped 6; count of bases not matched to a gene: 0. CDR1 is GTSNPN, CDR2 SVGIG, per germline (reference sequence). As to treatment: oral pan-JAK inhibitor, 5-10 mg twice daily. The sample in question was CD4+ T cells sorted from blood, obtained between weeks 30 and 35, from a patient treated with tofacitinib. V gene TRBV30 combines with J gene TRBJ2-2; 9 bases line up with TRBD2. The clonotype was recovered from a human donor with alopecia areata. The CDR3 loop is CAWSGTSAGELFF. The CDR3 DNA follows: TGTGCCTGGAGTGGGACTAGCGCCGGGGAGCTGTTTTTT.